One and the same sample provided the 11 T cell receptor beta chains below, sequenced in a study of spatial heterogeneity in lung cancer. Time point specified: sample taken at primary tumor resection. Material for sequencing was whole RNA from tumor, nontumor lung or frozen PBMC, left unsorted. TCRdb reprocessed the 5' RACE reads via MiXCR and lists one record per CDR3 protein. Of more than 9,000 distinct CDR3 sequences in the sample, over 15% are singletons; the top ten hold roughly 52%. This specimen consisted of PBMCs, obtained at surgery. The source of these receptors is a male donor with early-stage non-small cell lung cancer.

This clonotype was found once. A much larger clone is a single base away; this may be a read error. The chain carries TRBV9 and TRBJ2-3, with 9 nucleotides matching TRBD2. CDR1 is SGDLS, CDR2 YYNGEE, per germline. The length of the CDR3 is 16 residues. The CDR3 loop is CVSSVATGTSSDTQYF. The CDR3, as DNA: TGTGTCAGCAGCGTAGCTACAGGGACTAGCTCCGATACGCAGTATTTT. Filled out from reference TRBV9 and TRBJ2-3, the complete variable domain reads DSGVTQTPKHLITATGQRVTLRCSPRSGDLSVYWYQQSLDQGLQFLIQYYNGEERAKGNILERFSAQQFPDLHSELNLSSLELGDSALYFCVSSVATGTSSDTQYFGPGTRLTVL.

In this sample, this clonotype turned up many times. The V and J genes are TRBV5-1 and TRBJ1-4; D gene uncertain. V was trimmed by 6 bases and J by 4 bases, leaving 13 bases between them. The CDR3 runs 14 residues. Germline CDR1 SGHRS, CDR2 YFSETQ. CDR3 nucleotide sequence: TGCGCCAGCAAGGAAGGACGGGTTAATGAAAAACTGTTTTTT. Its protein product is CASKEGRVNEKLFF.

The V and J genes are TRBV6-5 and TRBJ2-7, with 7 bases that match TRBD2. With V trimmed by 9 bases and J by 5 bases, 7 bases remained unmatched. Germline CDR1 MNHEY, CDR2 SVGAGI. This CDR3 spans 12 amino acids. DNA for the CDR3: TGTGCCAGTGGGAGGGCCATCGACGAGCAGTACTTC. This gives the protein CASGRAIDEQYF.

This clonotype was recorded many times. The chain combines TRBV5-1 with TRBJ2-2, with no clear D. CDR3 length: 14 residues. The germline CDR1 and CDR2 sequences are SGHRS and YFSETQ. V was shortened by 0 bases and J by 5 bases, with 8 bases between the two germline ends. The CDR3 nucleotides are TGCGCCAGCAGCTTGGTTTCCAGAACCGGGGAGCTGTTTTTT. Its protein is CASSLVSRTGELFF.

This clonotype was recorded a few times. This rearrangement joins TRBV20-1 to TRBJ2-1; D is unresolved. The V end lost 3 bases, the J end lost 8 bases, and 20 bases lay between the germline ends. Germline V lookup: CDR1 DFQATT, CDR2 SNEGSKA (reference sequence). The CDR3 consists of 15 residues. The CDR3 nucleotides are TGCAGTGCTAGCAGCCGAAGGGATCCTCGGGATGAGCAGTTCTTC. The encoded protein is CSASSRRDPRDEQFF.

The V gene is TRBV6-6, the J gene TRBJ1-2, with D tentatively TRBD1 (5 bases). The V and J ends lost 5 bases and 7 bases respectively, with 14 bases between them. This CDR3 has 13 amino acids. Germline V lookup: CDR1 MNHNY, CDR2 SVGAGI (reference sequence). The CDR3 spells CASSHQGIAGYTF. The CDR3 DNA follows: TGTGCCAGCAGTCACCAGGGAATCGCTGGCTACACCTTC.

This clonotype was observed a handful of times. The chain uses TRBV7-9 and TRBJ2-2; 9 nucleotides line up with TRBD2. The germline CDR1 and CDR2 sequences are SEHNR and FQNEAQ (reference sequence). The CDR3 spans 15 residues. The trim removed 5 bases at V and 8 bases at J, leaving 9 bases unmatched. CDR3 residues: CASSPGTSFTGELFF. CDR3 nucleotide sequence: TGTGCCAGCAGCCCCGGGACTAGCTTTACAGGGGAGCTGTTTTTT.

This clonotype rates as medium-sized. This chain uses TRBV2 with TRBJ1-5; D is unclear. The CDR3 spans 13 residues. V lost 11 bases and J lost 0, with 11 bases in between. Germline V gene data show CDR1 as SNHLY and CDR2 as FYNNEI. CDR3 DNA: TGTGCCTCTCACCGTTCTAGCAATCAGCCCCAGCATTTT. It translates to CASHRSSNQPQHF.

This clonotype appeared a few times. V and J are TRBV20-1 and TRBJ1-3, with D perhaps TRBD1 (6 bases). Trimming took off 2 bases at V and 0 bases at J, with 11 bases between the two ends. CDR1 is DFQATT, CDR2 SNEGSKA, per germline (reference sequence). The length of the CDR3 is 15 residues. This CDR3 reads CSARPWTDSGNTIYF. In DNA form, the CDR3 reads TGCAGTGCTAGACCCTGGACAGACTCTGGAAACACCATATATTTT.

There are many counts of this clonotype. V usage is TRBV9 and J usage is TRBJ2-5, with D tentatively TRBD2 (5 bases). The V end was cut by 0 bases, the J end by 5 bases, with 14 bases between. CDR3 length equals 15 residues. Germline V gene sequence: CDR1 SGDLS, CDR2 YYNGEE. In DNA form, the CDR3 reads TGTGCCAGCAGCGTAGAAAGTGGGAGAGTCGAGACCCAGTACTTC. Protein sequence: CASSVESGRVETQYF.

This clonotype was picked up many times. The genes are TRBV7-2 and TRBJ2-4; the D gene is possibly TRBD1 (5 bases). This CDR3 is 16 amino acids long. With 1 base removed from V and 6 bases from J, the gap between germline ends came to 16 bases. Germline V gene sequence: CDR1 SGHTA, CDR2 FQGNSA. The CDR3 region has the DNA TGTGCCAGCAGCTTAGATGCAGGGCGTGTGGGAAACATTCAGTACTTC. Amino acid sequence: CASSLDAGRVGNIQYF.